The 8 T cell receptor beta chains below come from one sample, sequenced in a study of shared clonotypes between healthy human individuals. Repertoires were generated with immunoSEQ multiplex PCR, while TCRdb's copy carries only in-frame clones and drops some. The sample shows more than 2,000,000 clones, approximately 92% of them seen only once. The source material was naive CD4+ T cells sorted from blood. Subset described: CD45RA+ positively selected. The origin of the receptors is a man aged 18 to 30 in good health.

The rearrangement links TRBV7-2 to TRBJ2-1; 13 bases align to TRBD2. J was trimmed by 12 bases and V by 5 bases; bases with no gene match: 7. The CDR3 spans 14 residues. CDR1 and CDR2 (germline): SGHTA, FQGNSA. DNA of the CDR3: TGTGCCAGCAGCCCCCGGACTAGCGGGAGTGGGCAGTTCTTC. Translation: CASSPRTSGSGQFF.

This chain uses TRBV7-9 with TRBJ2-2, with D tentatively TRBD1 (6 bases). Germline V gene lookup returns CDR1 SEHNR and CDR2 FQNEAQ (reference sequence). The CDR3 consists of 14 residues. With 2 bases removed from V and 3 bases from J, the gap between germline ends came to 7 bases. CDR3: CASSLKGDTGELFF. CDR3 sequence (DNA): TGTGCCAGCAGCTTAAAGGGGGACACCGGGGAGCTGTTTTTT. The variable domain in full, completed from reference TRBV7-9 and TRBJ2-2, reads DTGVSQNPRHKITKRGQNVTFRCDPISEHNRLYWYRQTLGQGPEFLTYFQNEAQLEKSRLLSDRFSAERPKGSFSTLEIQRTEQGDSAMYLCASSLKGDTGELFFGEGSRLTVL.

With regard to this clone: This sample also contains other DNA sequences that code for the same CDR3. The chain joins TRBV5-1 to TRBJ2-2; D is unresolved. The length of the CDR3 is 12 residues. Per germline, CDR1 SGHRS and CDR2 YFSETQ. V lost 4 bases to trimming and J lost 2 bases, with 3 bases between them. The CDR3: CASSVNTGELFF. In DNA, the CDR3 is TGCGCCAGCAGCGTTAACACCGGGGAGCTGTTTTTT. Full variable domain (remainder filled in from reference TRBV5-1 and TRBJ2-2): KAGVTQTPRYLIKTRGQQVTLSCSPISGHRSVSWYQQTPGQGLQFLFEYFSETQRNKGNFPGRFSGRQFSNSRSEMNVSTLELGDSALYLCASSVNTGELFFGEGSRLTVL.

The chain carries TRBV11-2 and TRBJ2-5, with no clear D. Trimming removed 0 bases from V and 5 bases from J, with 10 bases in between. The CDR3 is 14 amino acids. Germline-derived CDR1 and CDR2 are SGHAT and FQNNGV. As DNA, the CDR3 is TGTGCCAGCAGCTTAGATCCCGGCCGCGAGACCCAGTACTTC. This codes for CASSLDPGRETQYF.

This clone was counted a single time. This rearrangement joins TRBV30 to TRBJ2-7; 7 nucleotides match TRBD2. There are 15 residues in the CDR3. J was trimmed by 6 bases and V by 4 bases; bases with no gene match: 15. Germline V lookup: CDR1 GTSNPN, CDR2 SVGIG (reference sequence). The CDR3 protein is CAWNNNFGGNREQYF. CDR3 sequence (DNA): TGTGCCTGGAATAACAACTTCGGGGGGAATCGCGAGCAGTACTTC.

The chain links TRBV6-1 to TRBJ2-2; a possible D gene is TRBD1 (5 bases). The CDR3 consists of 13 residues. Germline V lookup: CDR1 MNHNS, CDR2 SASEGT. Between the trimmed V and J ends, which lost 3 bases and 6 bases, there was a span of 8 bases. The CDR3 DNA reads TGTGCCAGCAGTGACAGGGCAGCCGGGGAGCTGTTTTTT. Encoded protein: CASSDRAAGELFF.

This rearrangement joins TRBV30 to TRBJ2-7; D is perhaps TRBD1 (5 bases). The germline V gene has CDR1 GTSNPN and CDR2 SVGIG (reference sequence). The germline V and J ends were trimmed by 4 bases and 5 bases, with 12 bases remaining between them. The CDR3 length is 12 residues. The CDR3, as DNA: TGTGCCTGGACTAAGGCAGGGAACGAGCAGTACTTC. It is translated as CAWTKAGNEQYF.

The V call is TRBV11-2, the J call TRBJ2-7; D gene uncertain. The germline CDR1 and CDR2 sequences are SGHAT and FQNNGV. The V gene lost 4 bases and the J gene lost 4 bases, with 11 bases spanning the gap. This CDR3 contains 13 residues. DNA of the CDR3: TGTGCCAGCAGCTCCAGTCGCATATACGAGCAGTACTTC. Amino acid sequence: CASSSSRIYEQYF.